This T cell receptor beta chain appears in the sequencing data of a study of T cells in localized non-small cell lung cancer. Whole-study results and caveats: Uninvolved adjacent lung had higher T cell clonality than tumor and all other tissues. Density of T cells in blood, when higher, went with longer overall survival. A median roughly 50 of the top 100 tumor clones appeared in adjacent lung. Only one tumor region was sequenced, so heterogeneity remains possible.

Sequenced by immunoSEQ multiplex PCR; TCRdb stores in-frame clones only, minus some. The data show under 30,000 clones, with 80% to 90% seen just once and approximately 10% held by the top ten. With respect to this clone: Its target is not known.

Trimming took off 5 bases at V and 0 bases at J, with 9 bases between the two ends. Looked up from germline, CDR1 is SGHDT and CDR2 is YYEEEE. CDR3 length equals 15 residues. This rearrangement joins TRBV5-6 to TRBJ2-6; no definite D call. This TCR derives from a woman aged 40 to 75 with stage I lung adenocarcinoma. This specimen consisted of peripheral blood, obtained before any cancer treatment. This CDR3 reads CASRVLSSGANVLTF. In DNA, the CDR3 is TGTGCCAGCAGGGTCCTGAGCTCTGGGGCCAACGTCCTGACTTTC.